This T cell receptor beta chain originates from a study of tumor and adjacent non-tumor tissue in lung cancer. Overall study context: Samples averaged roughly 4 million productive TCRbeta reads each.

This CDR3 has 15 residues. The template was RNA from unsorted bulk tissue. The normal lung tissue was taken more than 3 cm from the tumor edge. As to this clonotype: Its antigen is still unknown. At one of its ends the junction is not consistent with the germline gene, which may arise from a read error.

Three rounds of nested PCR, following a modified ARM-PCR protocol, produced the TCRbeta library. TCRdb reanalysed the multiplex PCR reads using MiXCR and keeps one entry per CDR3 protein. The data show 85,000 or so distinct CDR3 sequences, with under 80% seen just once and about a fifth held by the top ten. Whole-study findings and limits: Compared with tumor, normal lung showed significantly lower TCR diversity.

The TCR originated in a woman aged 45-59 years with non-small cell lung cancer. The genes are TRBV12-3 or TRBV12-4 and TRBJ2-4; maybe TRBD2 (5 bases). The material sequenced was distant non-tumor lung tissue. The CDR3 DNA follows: TGTGCCGGCAGTTTAGGAGCGGCAGACGGTGTGCCAATTTACTTC. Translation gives CAGSLGAADGVPIYF.